This TCR beta chain was recorded in a study of T-cell reconstitution after alpha-beta-depleted transplantation in children listed by TCRdb under 2016. Looking at the study overall: T-cell immune reconstitution after TCRalphabeta/CD19-depleted allogeneic hematopoietic cell transplantation in children was quantitatively tracked in the study by means of TCR repertoire profiling.

The library was obtained by PCR. Sequencing was performed on an Illumina HiSeq 2500. To normalize quantification of the TCRbeta repertoire, the TCR libraries were built with molecular barcoding that relied on unique molecular identifiers. TCRdb applied fastp at Q25 and MiXCR to the public reads, then kept only in-frame beta chains. Each entry is one CDR3 protein sequence, shown with its most common DNA and genes. This sample gives about 490,000 distinct CDR3 sequences in total; over 9.5% of them show up just once. Of the sample, just over 2% falls within the top ten clones. The treatment or condition label, as the study defines it: allogeneic hematopoietic cell transplantation with graft depleted of TCRalphabeta T cells and CD19 B cells. TCRalphabeta/CD19-depleted allogeneic hematopoietic cell grafts were given to the transplant recipients, all of whom were children. The full study reports these points: In some patients, high TCRbeta diversity at day 60 was attributed to recipient T cells and intrathymic progenitors that had survived conditioning. The apparently early alphabetaT-cell count recovery about two months after transplant was reportedly dependent on only several hundred rapidly expanded clones derived from non-depleted graft cells. Over subsequent months, a decline in hyperexpanded clone frequencies was noted, and after one year, T-cell counts and TCRbeta diversity were mostly ascribed to newly produced T cells.

This clonotype was seen repeatedly, ten times or more. The specificity of this receptor is unknown. No base qualities exist here, and no much larger clone lies one base off it. Germline trimming: 2 bases from V, 0 bases from J; junction bases outside gene matches: 2. The germline V gene encodes CDR1 MNHEY and CDR2 SVGAGI. The CDR3 starts with the cysteine, ends with the phenylalanine, and has 18 residues. The read is trimmed to its CDR3 DNA, 54 bases read in frame from base 1. The sequence derives from a child under 10 years old with inherited bone marrow failure, due to receive a stem cell transplant. The V and J genes are TRBV6-5 and TRBJ2-2; 14 of the junction bases match TRBD2. The sequences come from PBMCs, collected before TCRalphabeta/CD19-depleted stem cell transplant. For the CDR3, the sequence is CASSYQGLAGANTGELFF. In nucleotides, the sequence is TGTGCCAGCAGTTACCAGGGACTAGCGGGGGCGAACACCGGGGAGCTGTTTTTT.